The next 23 T cell receptor beta chains were all read from a single sample in a study of T cells in Graves' hyperthyroidism and ophthalmopathy. RNA transcripts provided the source from which TCR beta CDR3 regions were amplified. With the HTBI primer set, the TCR CDR3 went through a first round of RT-PCR. TCRdb re-called the multiplex PCR reads through MiXCR, storing one row per CDR3 protein. The data show roughly 500,000 distinct CDR3 sequences, about 15% seen once. The sample comprised blood. The receptors originated from a woman aged 25 to 39 with Graves' hyperthyroidism that later progressed to Graves' ophthalmopathy.

In its sample, this clonotype was seen many times. This chain links TRBV6-2 or TRBV6-3 with TRBJ2-1; 8 positions match TRBD1. The germline V gene encodes CDR1 MNHEY and CDR2 SVGEGT. The CDR3 has 14 residues. Trimming took 6 bases from V and 6 from J; bases not matched to a gene: 7. In nucleotides, the CDR3 is TGTGCCAGCAGCTCGAACACAGGGGGCAATGAGCAGTTCTTC. Its protein is CASSSNTGGNEQFF.

In its sample, this clonotype was seen many times. This chain uses TRBV6-1 with TRBJ1-1; D unclear. Trimming cost V 1 base and J 5 bases, with 11 bases left between them. Germline V gene sequence: CDR1 MNHNS, CDR2 SASEGT. The CDR3 runs 14 residues. CDR3 amino acids: CASSEVVRETEAFF. The CDR3 nucleotides read TGTGCCAGCAGTGAAGTCGTGAGGGAAACTGAAGCTTTCTTT.

The chain has TRBV4-1 and TRBJ1-2; D gene uncertain. Germline CDR1 and CDR2: MGHRA and YSYEKL. This CDR3 has 15 amino acids. The ends were cut back, 0 bases at V and 8 bases at J, with 16 bases in the middle. The DNA for the CDR3 is TGCGCCAGCAGCCAAGACTTATTCACCCTTCCCGGCTACACCTTC. Residues: CASSQDLFTLPGYTF.

This clonotype appeared many times. This chain uses TRBV6-6 with TRBJ2-3; possibly TRBD2 for D (6 bases). Trimming stripped 2 bases from V and 3 bases from J, with 12 bases between. This CDR3 contains 15 residues. The germline V gene has CDR1 MNHNY and CDR2 SVGAGI (reference sequence). Here the CDR3 reads CASSYIRERTDTQYF. CDR3 DNA: TGTGCCAGCAGTTACATCCGGGAGCGGACAGATACGCAGTATTTT.

As concerns this clonotype: With a much larger clone just one base away, this may be a read error. The V and J genes are TRBV7-3 and TRBJ2-7; 9 bases are a match to TRBD2. CDR1 and CDR2 from the germline V gene are SGHTA and FQGTGA. Trimming at V came to 9 bases and at J to 4 bases, leaving 7 bases not matched to a gene. The CDR3 spans 13 residues. The CDR3 sequence is CASPGTSLYEQYF. CDR3 coding DNA: TGTGCCAGTCCGGGGACTAGCCTATACGAGCAGTACTTC.

The chain combines TRBV7-2 with TRBJ2-6, with 7 bases aligning to TRBD1. Germline loops: CDR1 SGHTA, CDR2 FQGNSA. This CDR3 spans 16 amino acids. With V trimmed by 5 bases and J by 4 bases, 8 bases remained unmatched. CDR3 in amino acids: CASSPYRGGGANVLTF. The CDR3 DNA is TGTGCCAGCAGCCCGTACAGGGGCGGCGGGGCCAACGTCCTGACTTTC. The variable domain in full, completed from reference TRBV7-2 and TRBJ2-6, reads GAGVSQSPSNKVTEKGKDVELRCDPISGHTALYWYRQSLGQGLEFLIYFQGNSAPDKSGLPSDRFSAERTGGSVSTLTIQRTQQEDSAVYLCASSPYRGGGANVLTFGAGSRLTVL.

Concerning this clonotype: Without the conserved terminal phenylalanine or tryptophan, this CDR3 likely stems from a read error. CDR3 loop: CSWVLGTEAFL. The CDR3 bases are TGCAGTTGGGTCCTCGGGACTGAAGCTTTCCTT. The V and J genes are TRBV20-1 and TRBJ1-1; D unresolved. CDR1 DFQATT and CDR2 SNEGSKA come from the germline V gene (reference sequence). V lost 8 bases to trimming and J lost 5 bases, with 12 bases between them. The CDR3 has 11 amino acids.

This clonotype has a count of ten or more. The DNA for the CDR3 is TGTGCCAGCAGCCCTCGCCGGGGGAGGTTTCCTGAAGCTTTCTTT. Translating it yields CASSPRRGRFPEAFF. V gene TRBV7-2 combines with J gene TRBJ1-1, with a tentative D call TRBD1 (5 bases). Germline CDR1 and CDR2: SGHTA and FQGNSA. The CDR3 length is 15 residues. Trimming removed 5 bases at V and 6 bases at J, with 19 bases between.

This sequence joins TRBV7-9 and TRBJ2-6; TRBD1 is a possible D gene (6 bases). Germline-derived CDR1 and CDR2 are SEHNR and FQNEAQ (reference sequence). Between the trimmed V and J ends, which lost 6 bases and 0 bases, there was a span of 12 bases. The CDR3 runs 16 residues. DNA of the CDR3: TGTGCCAGCAGTATACAGGGATTCTCTGGGGCCAACGTCCTGACTTTC. Its protein is CASSIQGFSGANVLTF. Combining the CDR3 with reference TRBV7-9 and TRBJ2-6 gives the whole variable domain DTGVSQNPRHKITKRGQNVTFRCDPISEHNRLYWYRQTLGQGPEFLTYFQNEAQLEKSRLLSDRFSAERPKGSFSTLEIQRTEQGDSAMYLCASSIQGFSGANVLTFGAGSRLTVL.

This clonotype was seen ten or more times. The chain has TRBV2 and TRBJ2-5; 8 nucleotides match TRBD2. The ends lost 6 bases at V and 5 bases at J; junction bases unmatched: 17. Germline CDR1 is SNHLY and CDR2 is FYNNEI. The CDR3 spans 17 residues. CDR3 sequence reads: CASSILQVGRAEETQYF. In nucleotides, the CDR3 is TGTGCCAGCAGCATCCTTCAGGTCGGGAGGGCCGAGGAGACCCAGTACTTC. Full variable domain (outside the CDR3, taken from reference TRBV2 and TRBJ2-5): EPEVTQTPSHQVTQMGQEVILRCVPISNHLYFYWYRQILGQKVEFLVSFYNNEISEKSEIFDDQFSVERPDGSNFTLKIRSTKLEDSAMYFCASSILQVGRAEETQYFGPGTRLLVL.

The table lists this clonotype with many counts. The chain carries TRBV7-2 and TRBJ1-5; D unclear. The CDR3 has 16 amino acids. Germline V gives CDR1 SGHTA, CDR2 FQGNSA. Trimming took off 5 bases at V and 0 bases at J, with 14 bases between the two ends. For the CDR3, the DNA is TGTGCCAGCAGCCTTTCGCTCATAGATAGCAATCAGCCCCAGCATTTT. Translating gives CASSLSLIDSNQPQHF.

This clonotype came up many times. This chain joins TRBV12-3 or TRBV12-4 and TRBJ1-6; 7 bases align to TRBD1. The CDR3 totals 15 residues. The junction had 5 bases not matched to a gene; V was cut back by 2 bases and J by 7 bases. The CDR3 bases are TGTGCCAGCAGTTTACTGGCAGGGGGGAATTCACCCCTCCACTTT. Translating it yields CASSLLAGGNSPLHF.

This clonotype was seen only once. The rearrangement links TRBV5-5 to TRBJ2-3; D not resolved. The V end lost 2 bases, the J end lost 2 bases, and 12 bases lay between the germline ends. Germline V lookup: CDR1 SGHKS, CDR2 YYEKEE (reference sequence). The CDR3 has 15 residues. CDR3 sequence: CASSFSNRNTDTQYF. DNA of the CDR3: TGTGCCAGCAGCTTTTCAAACCGAAACACAGATACGCAGTATTTT.

The table lists this clonotype with a few counts. This chain links TRBV19 with TRBJ2-7; 8 nucleotides match TRBD1. The V gene's germline CDR1 is LNHDA and CDR2 SQIVND (reference sequence). Unmatched junction bases numbered 11, after V lost 5 bases and J lost 5 bases. CDR3 length: 15 residues. The CDR3 spells CASSPGTGARDEQYF. CDR3 nucleotide sequence: TGTGCCAGTAGTCCCGGGACAGGAGCCCGGGACGAGCAGTACTTC.

Many counts were recorded for this clonotype. The chain links TRBV2 to TRBJ2-1; the match to TRBD2 covers 8 bases. Trimming cost V 7 bases and J 6 bases; bases outside gene matches: 8. The CDR3 is 14 amino acids. Germline V gives CDR1 SNHLY, CDR2 FYNNEI. The CDR3 DNA reads TGTGCCAGCAAACCAGCGGGAGTTTTCAATGAGCAGTTCTTC. Translated, it gives CASKPAGVFNEQFF.

This clonotype was detected many times. The chain has TRBV11-2 and TRBJ2-3; D is uncertain. Germline assignment: CDR1 SGHAT and CDR2 FQNNGV. The V end was cut by 6 bases, the J end by 2 bases, with 3 bases between. The CDR3 loop spans 11 amino acids. CDR3 bases: TGTGCCAGCAGGAACACAGATACGCAGTATTTT. Protein product: CASRNTDTQYF. The full variable domain, in which reference TRBV11-2 and TRBJ2-3 provide the parts outside the CDR3, is EAGVAQSPRYKIIEKRQSVAFWCNPISGHATLYWYQQILGQGPKLLIQFQNNGVVDDSQLPKDRFSAERLKGVDSTLKIQPAKLEDSAVYLCASRNTDTQYFGPGTRLTVL.

The chain couples TRBV4-1 to TRBJ1-1; no firm D call. V was clipped by 0 bases and J by 5 bases, with 10 bases between them. In germline, CDR1 is MGHRA, CDR2 YSYEKL. There are 14 residues in the CDR3. DNA for the CDR3: TGCGCCAGCAGCCAAGAATGGTCCGAGACTGAAGCTTTCTTT. Translation gives CASSQEWSETEAFF.

At least ten counts were recorded for this clonotype. V usage is TRBV19 and J usage is TRBJ2-1, with 13 nucleotides matching TRBD2. J gave up 8 bases and V 0 bases, and 7 bases lay outside the gene matches. Germline V gene data show CDR1 as LNHDA and CDR2 as SQIVND (reference sequence). The CDR3 spans 17 residues. The chain's CDR3 is CASSIDSGLAGEDEQFF. The DNA for the CDR3 is TGTGCCAGTAGTATAGATTCCGGACTAGCGGGAGAGGATGAGCAGTTCTTC.

The chain combines TRBV7-9 with TRBJ2-2; TRBD1 or TRBD2 may be the D gene (5 bases each). The V end was cut by 11 bases, the J end by 1 base, with 8 bases between. The CDR3 length is 12 residues. Germline V gene lookup returns CDR1 SEHNR and CDR2 FQNEAQ (reference sequence). The CDR3 is CAGGVNTGELFF. The CDR3 DNA reads TGTGCCGGGGGAGTGAACACCGGGGAGCTGTTTTTT.

There are many counts of this clonotype. The chain has TRBV9 and TRBJ1-2; 7 bases map to TRBD1. CDR3 length equals 16 residues. Germline V gene sequence: CDR1 SGDLS, CDR2 YYNGEE. V dropped 3 bases and J dropped 7; count of bases not matched to a gene: 15. CDR3 loop: CASSASRYGTEVGYTF. The CDR3, as DNA: TGTGCCAGCAGCGCCTCACGCTACGGGACAGAGGTTGGCTACACCTTC.

There are a few counts of this clonotype. The chain links TRBV12-5 to TRBJ1-3; D remains ambiguous. Trimming took 2 bases from V and 0 from J, leaving 5 bases between them. The CDR3 runs 14 residues. Looked up from germline, CDR1 is LGHNT and CDR2 is FRNRAP. The CDR3 sequence: CASGLRASGNTIYF. The CDR3 DNA reads as TGTGCTAGTGGTTTGCGGGCCTCTGGAAACACCATATATTTT.

The sample holds many counts of this clonotype. The genes are TRBV11-2 and TRBJ2-7, with a weak D call TRBD1 (5 bases). Germline V CDR1 and CDR2: SGHAT, FQNNGV. V lost 6 bases to trimming and J lost 6 bases, with 15 bases between them. This CDR3 is built from 13 residues. In DNA form, the CDR3 reads TGTGCCAGCAGGGACACCACCCTGCTCGAGCAGTACTTC. Residues: CASRDTTLLEQYF.

This clonotype has ten or more counts. The rearrangement joins TRBV25-1 to TRBJ2-7, with 8 nucleotides matching TRBD1. CDR3 length equals 15 residues. The ends lost 6 bases at V and 0 bases at J; junction bases unmatched: 7. The germline gives CDR1 MGHDK, CDR2 SYGVNS. The CDR3 protein is CASSPSTGASYEQYF. The CDR3 bases are TGTGCCAGCAGCCCTTCGACAGGGGCCTCCTACGAGCAGTACTTC.